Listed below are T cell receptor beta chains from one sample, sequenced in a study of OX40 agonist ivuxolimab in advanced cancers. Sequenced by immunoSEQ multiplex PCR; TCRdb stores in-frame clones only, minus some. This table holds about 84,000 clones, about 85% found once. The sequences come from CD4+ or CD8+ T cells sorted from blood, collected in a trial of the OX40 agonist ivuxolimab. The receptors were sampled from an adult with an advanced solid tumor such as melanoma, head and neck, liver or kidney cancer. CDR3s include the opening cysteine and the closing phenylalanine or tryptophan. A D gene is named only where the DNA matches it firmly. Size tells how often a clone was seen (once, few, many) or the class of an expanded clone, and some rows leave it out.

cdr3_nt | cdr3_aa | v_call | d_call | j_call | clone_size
TGCGCCAGCAGCTTCACTTCGGGGGGTGGGGAGACCCAGTACTTC | CASSFTSGGGETQYF | TRBV5-1 | TRBD2 | TRBJ2-5 | -
TGCGCCAGCAGCTTGGCGAGGAGCGGAGGCTATGGCTACACCTTC | CASSLARSGGYGYTF | TRBV5-1 | - | TRBJ1-2 | -
TGTGCCAGCAGTCCCCCCGGGGAAGAGCAGTACTTC | CASSPPGEEQYF | TRBV6-6 | - | TRBJ2-7 | -
TGTGCCAGCAGCTTAGCCTCAGGGGGAAGGCCCGGGGAGCTGTTTTTT | CASSLASGGRPGELFF | TRBV11-3 | TRBD1 | TRBJ2-2 | once
TGCGCCAGCAGCTTCGGGTCTAGCGGGAGAGCAGATACGCAGTATTTT | CASSFGSSGRADTQYF | TRBV5-1 | TRBD2 | TRBJ2-3 | -
TGCAGCGTCGTACTGGGGGGGGTTTATGGCTACACCTTC | CSVVLGGVYGYTF | TRBV29-1 | - | TRBJ1-2 | -
TGTGCCATCAGTGGATTAGGGGCATCTTACGAGCAGTACTTC | CAISGLGASYEQYF | TRBV10-3 | - | TRBJ2-7 | -
TGTGCCAGCAGAGGGGCGGTCAAAAACATTCAGTACTTC | CASRGAVKNIQYF | TRBV28 | - | TRBJ2-4 | -
TGTGCCAGCAGCCCTCGAGAGAGGGGGCCGGGCACTGAAGCTTTCTTT | CASSPRERGPGTEAFF | TRBV7-2 | TRBD1 | TRBJ1-1 | -
TGTGCCAGTAGTGTGAGGGACAGGGGCCTTAATCAGCCCCAGCATTTT | CASSVRDRGLNQPQHF | TRBV19 | TRBD1 | TRBJ1-5 | -
TGTGCCAGCAGTGGTCAGACTAGCGGGGGCTCCTACGAGCAGTACTTC | CASSGQTSGGSYEQYF | TRBV6-1 | TRBD2 | TRBJ2-7 | -
TGTGCCAGCAGCTTGTGGGCCCAGGTCGGAACTGAAGCTTTCTTT | CASSLWAQVGTEAFF | TRBV7-3 | - | TRBJ1-1 | -
TGTGCCAGCAGCCCCCAGGATAGCGGCATCCTAGCCAAAAACATTCAGTACTTC | CASSPQDSGILAKNIQYF | TRBV21-1 | - | TRBJ2-4 | -
TGTGCCAGCAGCTTTTGGCAGGGGGAAACAGATACGCAGTATTTT | CASSFWQGETDTQYF | TRBV7-2 | TRBD1 | TRBJ2-3 | -
TGTGCCAGTAGTATTGACAGGGATCAGCCCCAGCATTTT | CASSIDRDQPQHF | TRBV19 | TRBD1 | TRBJ1-5 | -
TGTGCCAGCAGTGACAATTTGAAACAGGGTCAGAGCGAGTACCAAGAGACCCAGTACTTC | CASSDNLKQGQSEYQETQYF | TRBV6-4 | - | TRBJ2-5 | -
TGTGCCAGCAGTAACGCCATCTTCGGCCTAGCGGGGGGGGAGACCCAGTACTTC | CASSNAIFGLAGGETQYF | TRBV27 | TRBD2 | TRBJ2-5 | -
TGTGCCAGCAGCCAACGGACAGCCTCGAGGAACACCGGGGAGCTGTTTTTT | CASSQRTASRNTGELFF | TRBV5-4 | - | TRBJ2-2 | -
TGTGCCTGGCCACCCATCCGACTAGCGGACATAGCCAAAAACATTCAGTACTTC | CAWPPIRLADIAKNIQYF | TRBV30 | TRBD2 | TRBJ2-4 | -
TGTGCCAGCAGTGAGATTGGCATAAGCCAAAAAGAGACCCAGTACTTC | CASSEIGISQKETQYF | TRBV25-1 | - | TRBJ2-5 | -
TGTGCCAGCGGGAGAGGTCAGCCCCAGCATTTT | CASGRGQPQHF | TRBV28 | - | TRBJ1-5 | few
TGTGCCAGCACCCCACGCCAGGGAACTTCTGGAAACACCATATATTTT | CASTPRQGTSGNTIYF | TRBV5-5 | - | TRBJ1-3 | -
TGTGCCAGCGGGACGCACACCGGGGAGCTGTTTTTT | CASGTHTGELFF | TRBV2 | - | TRBJ2-2 | few
TGCGCCAGCAGCCCTAACTACAACTCTGGGGCCAACGTCCTGACTTTC | CASSPNYNSGANVLTF | TRBV5-1 | - | TRBJ2-6 | -
TGTGCCAGCTCATCCCAGGAAACGAACACTGAAGCTTTCTTT | CASSSQETNTEAFF | TRBV18 | - | TRBJ1-1 | -
TGTGCCAGCAGCTTAACGAGAGAGGATACGCAGTATTTT | CASSLTREDTQYF | TRBV7-3 | - | TRBJ2-3 | -
TGTGCCAGCAGCCAGACAGGGATAGGAAAACTGTTTTTT | CASSQTGIGKLFF | TRBV13 | TRBD1 | TRBJ1-4 | -
TGTGCCAGCTCACCAAGCACGGCGATAAATTCACCCCTCCACTTT | CASSPSTAINSPLHF | TRBV18 | - | TRBJ1-6 | -
TGTGCCAGCAGCAATCCGACAGGTCAGGAGGGCAATCAGCCCCAGCATTTT | CASSNPTGQEGNQPQHF | TRBV21-1 | - | TRBJ1-5 | once